The 25 T cell receptor beta chains in this list originate from one sample, sequenced in a study of blood T cell repertoires in COVID-19. Profiled with immunoSEQ multiplex PCR; TCRdb holds only in-frame clones, not every one. The sample includes about 100,000 clones, approximately 86% seen only once; the top ten take less than 9%. What was sequenced was peripheral blood. The receptor set was obtained from a man in his fifties or sixties with acute or convalescent COVID-19.

The chain is built from TRBV7-2 and TRBJ2-3; 12 nucleotides match TRBD2. CDR1 and CDR2 from the germline V gene are SGHTA and FQGNSA. The CDR3 is made up of 18 amino acids. V was clipped by 1 base and J by 4 bases; unmatched bases: 9. The CDR3 sequence: CASSLVSSGRGRPDTQYF. DNA for the CDR3: TGTGCCAGCAGCTTAGTCTCTAGCGGGAGGGGTCGGCCAGATACGCAGTATTTT.

The chain uses TRBV5-8 and TRBJ1-5; 11 bases align to TRBD1. The CDR3 sequence is 15 residues long. Trimming cost V 4 bases and J 6 bases; bases outside gene matches: 6. Germline V gene lookup returns CDR1 SGHTS and CDR2 YDEGEE. The CDR3 here is CASSGGTGGTQPQHF. In DNA form, the CDR3 reads TGTGCCAGCAGCGGCGGGACAGGGGGGACTCAGCCCCAGCATTTT.

The rearrangement joins TRBV9 to TRBJ2-7, with D possibly being TRBD2 (5 bases). This CDR3 contains 14 residues. Germline CDR1 reads SGDLS; CDR2 reads YYNGEE. Trimming left V 0 bases short and J 3 bases short, with 10 bases between. CDR3 bases: TGTGCCAGCAGCGTAGGACCGGGGAACTACGAGCAGTACTTC. This gives the protein CASSVGPGNYEQYF. The full variable domain, in which reference TRBV9 and TRBJ2-7 provide the parts outside the CDR3, is DSGVTQTPKHLITATGQRVTLRCSPRSGDLSVYWYQQSLDQGLQFLIQYYNGEERAKGNILERFSAQQFPDLHSELNLSSLELGDSALYFCASSVGPGNYEQYFGPGTRLTVT.

J is TRBJ1-5 and V is TRBV6-2 or TRBV6-3; no reliable D call. Germline V lookup: CDR1 MNHEY, CDR2 SVGEGT. V was shortened by 2 bases and J by 6 bases, with 17 bases between the two germline ends. The CDR3 loop spans 16 amino acids. CDR3 residues: CASSYNGPSGSQPQHF. The CDR3 nucleotides read TGTGCCAGCAGTTACAACGGGCCCTCGGGGTCTCAGCCCCAGCATTTT.

The V and J genes are TRBV6-5 and TRBJ1-1; the D is unclear. The CDR3 sequence is 14 residues long. V shed 7 bases and J shed 0 bases, with 12 bases lying between them. CDR1 MNHEY and CDR2 SVGAGI come from the germline V gene. For the CDR3, the DNA is TGTGCCAGCACCACGGGATTCATGAACACTGAAGCTTTCTTT. Translated, it gives CASTTGFMNTEAFF.

The genes are TRBV19 and TRBJ2-1; 10 bases are shared with TRBD2. The CDR3 is 16 amino acids. The J segment lost 1 base and the V segment lost 1 base, leaving 1 base of the junction unmatched. Germline V gene data show CDR1 as LNHDA and CDR2 as SQIVND (reference sequence). The chain's CDR3 is CASSIVAGGSYNEQFF. The CDR3 nucleotides read TGTGCCAGTAGTATAGTAGCGGGAGGTTCCTACAATGAGCAGTTCTTC.

The genes are TRBV5-1 and TRBJ1-1; 7 bases match TRBD1. The V gene end was trimmed by 0 bases and the J gene end by 0 bases; junction bases not matched to a gene: 8. This CDR3 has 17 amino acids. The V gene's germline CDR1 is SGHRS and CDR2 YFSETQ. The CDR3 reads CASSLARARGLNTEAFF. The CDR3 DNA is TGCGCCAGCAGCTTGGCCAGAGCCAGGGGGTTGAACACTGAAGCTTTCTTT.

In DNA, the CDR3 is TGTGCCAGCAGTTTGGGCCCGCATTCACCCCTCCACTTT. This sequence encodes CASSLGPHSPLHF. This sequence joins TRBV6-2 or TRBV6-3 and TRBJ1-6; D call uncertain. This CDR3 region has 13 residues. The germline gives CDR1 MNHEY, CDR2 SVGEGT. The V end was cut by 4 bases, the J end by 8 bases, with 9 bases between.

This chain links TRBV11-3 with TRBJ2-1; TRBD1 agrees at 12 bases. The length of the CDR3 is 16 residues. The V and J ends lost 0 bases and 7 bases, in that order; junction bases with no gene match: 4. Germline values: CDR1 SGHNT, CDR2 YENEEA. The DNA for the CDR3 is TGTGCCAGCAGCTTAGATTCGGGACAGGGGGCGAATGAGCAGTTCTTC. Its protein is CASSLDSGQGANEQFF.

The V call is TRBV3-1 (or the pseudogene TRBV3-2), the J call TRBJ2-7; a weak D match, TRBD1 (6 bases). CDR1 and CDR2 (germline): LGHDT, YNNKEL (reference sequence). Trimming shortened V by 4 bases and J by 6 bases, and 13 bases separated the two germline ends. This CDR3 spans 13 amino acids. The CDR3 nucleotides read TGTGCCAGCAGCCTATGGGGGCAGCGCGAGCAGTACTTC. Protein sequence: CASSLWGQREQYF.

This clone was observed a single time. The V gene is TRBV3-1 (or the pseudogene TRBV3-2), the J gene TRBJ2-5; 10 bases map to TRBD2. The ends lost 2 bases at V and 5 bases at J; junction bases unmatched: 2. Germline assignment: CDR1 LGHDT and CDR2 YNNKEL (reference sequence). CDR3 length equals 14 residues. The CDR3 sequence: CASSQSAGGETQYF. The CDR3 DNA is TGTGCCAGCAGCCAATCAGCGGGAGGGGAGACCCAGTACTTC.

The chain couples TRBV11-2 to TRBJ2-3; 10 bases match TRBD2. The germline V gene has CDR1 SGHAT and CDR2 FQNNGV. V lost 1 base to trimming and J lost 2 bases; unmatched junction nucleotides: 3. The CDR3 contains 16 residues. The CDR3 bases are TGTGCCAGCAGCTTAGCTCTAGCGGGGGTCACAGATACGCAGTATTTT. Its protein is CASSLALAGVTDTQYF.

This chain links TRBV5-4 with TRBJ1-1, with unresolved D. V was clipped by 3 bases and J by 0 bases, with 15 bases between them. The length of the CDR3 is 16 residues. Germline CDR1 reads SGHNT; CDR2 reads YYREEE (reference sequence). CDR3 nucleotides: TGTGCCAGCAGCTCACTGGGTGGGCCCATGAACACTGAAGCTTTCTTT. Its translation is CASSSLGGPMNTEAFF.

This sequence joins TRBV11-3 and TRBJ2-2, with 9 bases that match TRBD1. The CDR3 consists of 16 residues. The junction had 13 bases not matched to a gene; V was cut back by 5 bases and J by 9 bases. Germline lookup yields CDR1 SGHNT and CDR2 YENEEA. The CDR3 here is CASSLAGTGTARELFF. CDR3 DNA: TGTGCCAGCAGCCTCGCCGGGACAGGGACTGCTCGGGAGCTGTTTTTT.

In nucleotides, the CDR3 is TGCAGTGCCGGGGACCAGTACTTC. As protein: CSAGDQYF. This chain joins TRBV20-1 and TRBJ2-5; D might be TRBD2 (5 bases). V shed 6 bases and J shed 10 bases, with 6 bases lying between them. Per the germline V gene, CDR1 is DFQATT and CDR2 is SNEGSKA (reference sequence). CDR3 length: 8 residues.

This rearrangement joins TRBV9 to TRBJ1-2; a possible D gene is TRBD1 (5 bases). Germline CDR1 SGDLS, CDR2 YYNGEE. The V end lost 0 bases, the J end lost 2 bases, and 5 bases lay between the germline ends. This CDR3 contains 13 residues. Here the CDR3 DNA reads TGTGCCAGCAGCGTAGGGGGCAACTATGGCTACACCTTC. Amino acids: CASSVGGNYGYTF.

This clone was detected once. The rearrangement uses TRBV19 and TRBJ2-7, with D possibly matching TRBD2 (6 bases). V was clipped by 4 bases and J by 9 bases, with 13 bases between them. The CDR3 has 12 amino acids. Germline-derived CDR1 and CDR2 are LNHDA and SQIVND (reference sequence). For the CDR3, the DNA is TGTGCCAGTAGTAGTAGCGGATTGGTGCAGTACTTC. Residues: CASSSSGLVQYF.

The CDR3 DNA reads as TGCGCCAGCAGTCAGGGGGTCTACGAGCAGTACTTC. The encoded protein is CASSQGVYEQYF. The rearrangement uses TRBV5-1 and TRBJ2-7; 7 positions match TRBD1. Trimming at V came to 5 bases and at J to 3 bases, leaving 2 bases not matched to a gene. Per germline, CDR1 SGHRS and CDR2 YFSETQ. The CDR3 is 12 residues long.

The chain recombines TRBV9 with TRBJ1-1, with D unresolved. The CDR3 runs 14 residues. Trimming left V 4 bases short and J 5 bases short, with 15 bases between. CDR1 and CDR2 from the germline V gene are SGDLS and YYNGEE. This CDR3 is CASSPVGWRTEAFF. CDR3 coding DNA: TGTGCCAGCAGCCCAGTAGGGTGGAGGACTGAAGCTTTCTTT. The variable domain in full, with the rest retrieved from reference TRBV9 and TRBJ1-1, is DSGVTQTPKHLITATGQRVTLRCSPRSGDLSVYWYQQSLDQGLQFLIQYYNGEERAKGNILERFSAQQFPDLHSELNLSSLELGDSALYFCASSPVGWRTEAFFGQGTRLTVV.

This clone was counted between two and nine times. J is TRBJ2-7 and V is TRBV7-9; tentatively, D is TRBD2 (6 bases). There are 12 residues in the CDR3. The germline V gene has CDR1 SEHNR and CDR2 FQNEAQ (reference sequence). Trimming shortened V by 3 bases and J by 6 bases, and 9 bases separated the two germline ends. The CDR3 DNA reads as TGTGCCAGCAGCTTGGTAGCGGCCGAGCAGTACTTC. Translated, it gives CASSLVAAEQYF.

The rearrangement uses TRBV6-5 and TRBJ1-5; tentative D call: TRBD1 (6 bases). The CDR3 contains 16 residues. The V and J ends lost 3 bases and 3 bases respectively, with 15 bases between them. The germline V gene has CDR1 MNHEY and CDR2 SVGAGI. The CDR3 here is CASSYGQPGINQPQHF. The CDR3 DNA sequence: TGTGCCAGCAGTTATGGACAGCCCGGCATCAATCAGCCCCAGCATTTT.

This clone has only one observation. The rearrangement links TRBV6-6 to TRBJ2-7; 7 positions agree with TRBD2. V trimming: 2 bases; J trimming: 6 bases; junction bases outside the gene matches: 7. The CDR3 sequence is 14 residues long. CDR1 is MNHNY and CDR2 is SVGAGI in the germline V gene (reference sequence). The chain's CDR3 is CASSYGGVPTEQYF. The DNA for the CDR3 is TGTGCCAGCAGTTACGGGGGGGTTCCGACCGAGCAGTACTTC.

The rearrangement links TRBV2 to TRBJ1-5; 9 bases are a match to TRBD1. The CDR3 runs 14 residues. The germline gives CDR1 SNHLY, CDR2 FYNNEI. The junction had 10 bases not matched to a gene; V was cut back by 6 bases and J by 10 bases. CDR3 region: CASRPGQGHRPQHF. The CDR3, as DNA: TGTGCCAGCAGGCCGGGACAGGGCCATCGTCCCCAGCATTTT.

The chain uses TRBV2 and TRBJ1-1; D is ambiguous. From germline, CDR1 is SNHLY and CDR2 FYNNEI. Trimming left V 6 bases short and J 7 bases short, with 12 bases between. CDR3 length: 12 amino acids. The DNA for the CDR3 is TGTGCCAGCAGCATGACTGGAGTTGAAGCTTTCTTT. It encodes CASSMTGVEAFF. The variable domain in full, with the rest retrieved from reference TRBV2 and TRBJ1-1, is EPEVTQTPSHQVTQMGQEVILRCVPISNHLYFYWYRQILGQKVEFLVSFYNNEISEKSEIFDDQFSVERPDGSNFTLKIRSTKLEDSAMYFCASSMTGVEAFFGQGTRLTVV.

The chain carries TRBV30 and TRBJ1-2, with D perhaps TRBD1 (5 bases). V lost 3 bases, J lost 8 bases, and 22 bases lay in between. The CDR3 has 15 residues. Germline V gene data show CDR1 as GTSNPN and CDR2 as SVGIG (reference sequence). The CDR3 bases are TGTGCCTGGAGATTCCAGCAGTGGGGGGAAGTAGGCTACACCTTC. It codes for CAWRFQQWGEVGYTF.